This TCR beta chain originates from a study of cytomegalovirus exposure and HLA in healthy donors. V lost 5 bases and J 2 bases, leaving 7 bases between the germline ends. The CDR3 totals 13 residues. Germline lookup yields CDR1 SEHNR and CDR2 FQNEAQ (reference sequence). In the PCR, 60 Vbeta and 13 Jbeta primers were used. Libraries were prepared by immunoSEQ multiplex PCR; TCRdb keeps only in-frame clonotypes and omits some of them. This sample has 150,000 to 200,000 clones, with around 79% found just once. Sequencing used PBMCs. This sequence joins TRBV7-9 and TRBJ2-4; no definite D call. This TCR was sampled from a middle-aged man in good health and CMV-seropositive. CDR3 region: CASSPSTKNIQYF. CDR3 DNA sequence: TGTGCCAGCAGCCCCTCTACCAAAAACATTCAGTACTTC.